What follows are 30 T cell receptor beta chains derived from one specimen sequenced in a study of shared T cell receptors in the human thymus. The assay was immunoSEQ multiplex PCR, and TCRdb's table has in-frame clones only and misses some. The table has hundreds of thousands of clones, over 90% seen once. Input material: thymocytes. Source of these receptors: a human donor.

The chain links TRBV5-5 to TRBJ2-5; 7 nucleotides match TRBD2. J was trimmed by 5 bases and V by 6 bases; bases with no gene match: 10. Per germline, CDR1 SGHKS and CDR2 YYEKEE (reference sequence). The CDR3 sequence is 14 residues long. CDR3 DNA: TGTGCCAGCACCCTCAGCGGGGCCTTGGAGACCCAGTACTTC. This encodes CASTLSGALETQYF. The full variable domain, completed using reference TRBV5-5 and TRBJ2-5, is DAGVTQSPTHLIKTRGQQVTLRCSPISGHKSVSWYQQVLGQGPQFIFQYYEKEERGRGNFPDRFSARQFPNYSSELNVNALLLGDSALYLCASTLSGALETQYFGPGTRLLVL.

The rearrangement joins TRBV29-1 to TRBJ1-1; no clear D. V gave up 3 bases and J gave up 3 bases, with 11 bases separating them. Germline lookup yields CDR1 SQVTM and CDR2 ANQGSEA. The CDR3 sequence is 13 residues long. The CDR3, as DNA: TGCAGCGTTGATGGGCGATGGGACACTGAAGCTTTCTTT. This sequence encodes CSVDGRWDTEAFF.

The chain uses TRBV5-6 and TRBJ2-2, with 8 bases matching TRBD1. The length of the CDR3 is 18 residues. The J segment lost 1 base and the V segment lost 3 bases, leaving 11 bases of the junction unmatched. Germline values: CDR1 SGHDT, CDR2 YYEEEE. The CDR3 region is CASSSTNDRGRNTGELFF. The CDR3 DNA reads as TGTGCCAGCAGCTCTACTAATGACAGGGGACGGAACACCGGGGAGCTGTTTTTT.

The chain recombines TRBV4-2 with TRBJ2-1; D unresolved. CDR1 LGHNA and CDR2 YNFKEQ come from the germline V gene. V was shortened by 0 bases and J by 2 bases, with 11 bases between the two germline ends. The length of the CDR3 is 16 residues. CDR3 sequence: CASSQDRPGTYNEQFF. CDR3 coding DNA: TGTGCCAGCAGCCAAGATAGGCCCGGCACCTACAATGAGCAGTTCTTC.

J is TRBJ2-2 and V is TRBV7-2; D is undetermined. Germline-derived CDR1 and CDR2 are SGHTA and FQGNSA. The V end was cut by 2 bases, the J end by 6 bases, with 16 bases between. The CDR3 has 16 amino acids. DNA for the CDR3: TGTGCCAGCAGCTTAAGTAGGCCTCACCGCGCCGGGGAGCTGTTTTTT. It specifies CASSLSRPHRAGELFF.

J is TRBJ1-5 and V is TRBV28; 8 positions agree with TRBD1. The V and J ends lost 4 bases and 0 bases, in that order; junction bases with no gene match: 8. This CDR3 has 17 amino acids. CDR1 is MDHEN, CDR2 SYDVKM, per germline. The CDR3 loop is CASSSSRDRYSNQPQHF. The CDR3 coding sequence is TGTGCCAGCAGTTCGTCCCGGGACAGGTATAGCAATCAGCCCCAGCATTTT.

CDR3 coding DNA: TGTGCCAGTAGTACTTACAGGGACAATGAGCAGTTCTTC. It yields the protein CASSTYRDNEQFF. The chain joins TRBV19 to TRBJ2-1, with D tentatively TRBD1 (6 bases). This CDR3 region has 13 residues. V lost 4 bases to trimming and J lost 5 bases, with 9 bases between them. Germline lookup yields CDR1 LNHDA and CDR2 SQIVND (reference sequence).

This clone came up once. This chain joins TRBV5-1 and TRBJ2-7; possibly TRBD1 for D (6 bases). Germline loops: CDR1 SGHRS, CDR2 YFSETQ. V shed 0 bases and J shed 2 bases, with 15 bases lying between them. This CDR3 is 16 amino acids long. The CDR3 DNA follows: TGCGCCAGCAGCTTGGGCAGGGGCCACCCACCCTACGAGCAGTACTTC. Protein: CASSLGRGHPPYEQYF.

V gene TRBV2 combines with J gene TRBJ1-1; D remains unclear. Germline values: CDR1 SNHLY, CDR2 FYNNEI. The CDR3 consists of 16 residues. The V end lost 1 base, the J end lost 1 base, and 13 bases lay between the germline ends. CDR3 bases: TGTGCCAGCAGTGAAGGGATTCGGGAAGAGAACACTGAAGCTTTCTTT. Protein: CASSEGIREENTEAFF.

The chain couples TRBV5-6 to TRBJ2-5; 11 positions match TRBD2. Germline CDR1 reads SGHDT; CDR2 reads YYEEEE. V dropped 1 base and J dropped 2; count of bases not matched to a gene: 10. The CDR3 covers 18 residues. CDR3 in DNA: TGTGCCAGCAGCTTGTGCCCGGGACTAGCGGAGCGACAAGAGACCCAGTACTTC. It encodes CASSLCPGLAERQETQYF.

The chain is built from TRBV9 and TRBJ2-3; 10 bases match TRBD2. The length of the CDR3 is 15 residues. Germline V gene lookup returns CDR1 SGDLS and CDR2 YYNGEE. The ends lost 4 bases at V and 2 bases at J; junction bases unmatched: 4. The CDR3 bases are TGTGCCAGCAGCCCCGGGACTAGCGACACAGATACGCAGTATTTT. It specifies CASSPGTSDTDTQYF.

The chain joins TRBV19 to TRBJ2-1, with 12 bases fitting TRBD2. From germline, CDR1 is LNHDA and CDR2 SQIVND (reference sequence). This CDR3 contains 17 residues. Trimming at V came to 5 bases and at J to 7 bases, leaving 12 bases not matched to a gene. CDR3 residues: CASSPLAGGPDFNEQFF. The CDR3 DNA reads TGTGCCAGTAGTCCACTAGCGGGAGGCCCCGACTTTAATGAGCAGTTCTTC.

The rearrangement links TRBV5-8 to TRBJ2-5; 10 bases map to TRBD2. V was pared by 0 bases and J by 1 base, with 3 bases of the junction left unmatched. Looked up from germline, CDR1 is SGHTS and CDR2 is YDEGEE. The length of the CDR3 is 16 residues. DNA of the CDR3: TGTGCCAGCAGCTTGGGACTAGCGGGCCTCCAAGAGACCCAGTACTTC. Its protein is CASSLGLAGLQETQYF.

In DNA, the CDR3 is TGCGCCAGCAGCCCTGGACGGACAACCGACCTGGCTAGCACAGATACGCAGTATTTT. It encodes CASSPGRTTDLASTDTQYF. This chain joins TRBV5-1 and TRBJ2-3; a possible D gene is TRBD1 (5 bases). The CDR3 runs to 19 residues. V was pared by 4 bases and J by 0 bases, with 24 bases between. The germline CDR1 and CDR2 sequences are SGHRS and YFSETQ. The whole variable domain, remainder taken from reference TRBV5-1 and TRBJ2-3, is KAGVTQTPRYLIKTRGQQVTLSCSPISGHRSVSWYQQTPGQGLQFLFEYFSETQRNKGNFPGRFSGRQFSNSRSEMNVSTLELGDSALYLCASSPGRTTDLASTDTQYFGPGTRLTVL.

The gene calls are TRBV5-6 and TRBJ2-2; D not certain. CDR1 and CDR2 (germline): SGHDT, YYEEEE. This CDR3 is 16 amino acids long. Trimming took off 6 bases at V and 3 bases at J, with 18 bases between the two ends. The CDR3 region has the DNA TGTGCCAGCAACCCGGATCCCATAGGTGACACCGGGGAGCTGTTTTTT. It translates to CASNPDPIGDTGELFF.

This clone was observed a few times. The chain employs TRBV19 and TRBJ2-1; no clear D gene. The germline V gene encodes CDR1 LNHDA and CDR2 SQIVND (reference sequence). Deletions cut 5 bases from V and 0 bases from J, with 14 bases between. This CDR3 region has 16 residues. This chain's CDR3 is CASSPPRASSYNEQFF. In DNA form, the CDR3 reads TGTGCCAGTAGTCCTCCCAGAGCCTCCTCCTACAATGAGCAGTTCTTC. Complete variable domain (other parts from reference TRBV19 and TRBJ2-1): DGGITQSPKYLFRKEGQNVTLSCEQNLNHDAMYWYRQDPGQGLRLIYYSQIVNDFQKGDIAEGYSVSREKKESFPLTVTSAQKNPTAFYLCASSPPRASSYNEQFFGPGTRLTVL.

The chain recombines TRBV5-4 with TRBJ2-3, with 8 bases aligning to TRBD1. Germline lookup yields CDR1 SGHNT and CDR2 YYREEE (reference sequence). V was pared by 4 bases and J by 4 bases, with 17 bases of the junction left unmatched. CDR3 length equals 18 residues. The CDR3 protein is CASSHQSKGQGGADTQYF. In DNA, the CDR3 is TGTGCCAGCAGCCACCAATCGAAAGGACAGGGCGGCGCAGATACGCAGTATTTT. The variable domain in full, completed from reference TRBV5-4 and TRBJ2-3, reads ETGVTQSPTHLIKTRGQQVTLRCSSQSGHNTVSWYQQALGQGPQFIFQYYREEENGRGNFPPRFSGLQFPNYSSELNVNALELDDSALYLCASSHQSKGQGGADTQYFGPGTRLTVL.

This sequence joins TRBV9 and TRBJ2-3, with D perhaps TRBD2 (6 bases). CDR1 SGDLS and CDR2 YYNGEE come from the germline V gene. The CDR3 sequence is 16 residues long. Trimming shortened V by 2 bases and J by 0 bases, and 13 bases separated the two germline ends. CDR3 nucleotide sequence: TGTGCCAGCAGCGTTAGCGGATCTACTAGCACAGATACGCAGTATTTT. It specifies CASSVSGSTSTDTQYF.

This clone was counted a single time. This rearrangement joins TRBV4-3 to TRBJ2-2, with D perhaps TRBD2 (5 bases). Germline values: CDR1 LGHNA, CDR2 YSLEER. This CDR3 has 20 residues. Between the trimmed V and J ends, which lost 0 bases and 0 bases, there was a span of 20 bases. For the CDR3, the DNA is TGCGCCAGCAGCCAAGAGGCTCTAGCTCAACGGTTGGCGAACACCGGGGAGCTGTTTTTT. The encoded protein is CASSQEALAQRLANTGELFF.

The chain combines TRBV4-1 with TRBJ2-1; D may match TRBD1 or TRBD2 (5 bases each). This CDR3 has 20 residues. With 0 bases removed from V and 2 bases from J, the gap between germline ends came to 23 bases. Germline CDR1 and CDR2: MGHRA and YSYEKL. The CDR3 protein is CASSQDLVATVKGTYNEQFF. The CDR3 bases are TGCGCCAGCAGCCAAGATCTGGTAGCGACAGTAAAAGGGACCTACAATGAGCAGTTCTTC.

This chain joins TRBV6-5 and TRBJ1-2; TRBD1 matches at 10 bases. Germline V gives CDR1 MNHEY, CDR2 SVGAGI. The CDR3 has 15 amino acids. V lost 6 bases to trimming and J lost 7 bases; unmatched junction nucleotides: 11. This chain's CDR3 is CASRPPSTGGFGYTF. The DNA for the CDR3 is TGTGCCAGCAGACCCCCCTCGACAGGGGGCTTTGGCTACACCTTC.

This chain joins TRBV7-9 and TRBJ2-5; 9 bases fit TRBD2. Germline loops: CDR1 SEHNR, CDR2 FQNEAQ (reference sequence). The V gene end was trimmed by 5 bases and the J gene end by 5 bases; junction bases not matched to a gene: 9. The CDR3 is 15 amino acids. CDR3 nucleotides: TGTGCCAGCAGCGGCGGGAGGGCCTTAGGGGAGACCCAGTACTTC. Translated: CASSGGRALGETQYF.

This chain joins TRBV4-3 and TRBJ1-5; TRBD1 is a possible D gene (6 bases). V was shortened by 0 bases and J by 7 bases, with 16 bases between the two germline ends. This CDR3 contains 16 residues. Per the germline V gene, CDR1 is LGHNA and CDR2 is YSLEER. The CDR3 reads CASSQEGNRVGQPQHF. The CDR3 DNA is TGCGCCAGCAGCCAAGAAGGAAACAGGGTTGGGCAGCCCCAGCATTTT.

This clone was found once. The J gene is TRBJ2-5, the V gene TRBV6-6; 7 nucleotides match TRBD1. Losses at the gene ends were 10 bases for V and 0 bases for J; bases not matched to a gene: 8. Looked up from germline, CDR1 is MNHNY and CDR2 is SVGAGI (reference sequence). There are 14 residues in the CDR3. The CDR3 region has the DNA TGTGCCATCTCCGGACAGGCGCACCAAGAGACCCAGTACTTC. This codes for CAISGQAHQETQYF.

Note on this clone: The sample has other DNA sequences that encode this CDR3 too. CDR3 sequence: CASSLRLTYEQYF. Written as DNA, the CDR3 is TGTGCCAGCAGTTTACGCCTAACCTACGAGCAGTACTTC. The rearrangement uses TRBV27 and TRBJ2-7; D gene unclear. V gave up 2 bases and J gave up 2 bases, with 7 bases separating them. Per the germline V gene, CDR1 is MNHEY and CDR2 is SMNVEV (reference sequence). The CDR3 runs to 13 residues.

The sample holds a few counts of this clone. V gene TRBV19 combines with J gene TRBJ2-2; 16 nucleotides agree with TRBD2. V lost 7 bases to trimming and J lost 0 bases; unmatched junction nucleotides: 14. The CDR3 totals 21 residues. CDR1 is LNHDA and CDR2 is SQIVND in the germline V gene (reference sequence). The CDR3 loop is CASKAEQGTSGRAPNTGELFF. DNA for the CDR3: TGTGCCAGTAAAGCTGAACAAGGGACTAGCGGGAGGGCCCCGAACACCGGGGAGCTGTTTTTT. Variable domain in full (rest from reference TRBV19 and TRBJ2-2): DGGITQSPKYLFRKEGQNVTLSCEQNLNHDAMYWYRQDPGQGLRLIYYSQIVNDFQKGDIAEGYSVSREKKESFPLTVTSAQKNPTAFYLCASKAEQGTSGRAPNTGELFFGEGSRLTVL.

The CDR3 DNA sequence: TGTGCCAGCAGTAAGACGGGAGTTCGCAATGAGCAGTTCTTC. Translation gives CASSKTGVRNEQFF. The chain joins TRBV6-1 to TRBJ2-1; D is perhaps TRBD2 (6 bases). Trimming removed 5 bases from V and 6 bases from J, with 14 bases in between. The length of the CDR3 is 14 residues. Germline V gene data show CDR1 as MNHNS and CDR2 as SASEGT.

As to this clone: At the DNA level, this CDR3 is encoded by other sequences in the same sample as well. The gene calls are TRBV19 and TRBJ1-5, with 7 nucleotides matching TRBD1. J was trimmed by 4 bases and V by 5 bases; bases with no gene match: 11. Germline V gene data show CDR1 as LNHDA and CDR2 as SQIVND (reference sequence). The CDR3 is made up of 16 amino acids. CDR3 region: CASSPRGTVRNQPQHF. The CDR3 nucleotides read TGTGCCAGTAGTCCCAGGGGGACAGTTCGGAATCAGCCCCAGCATTTT.

The chain is built from TRBV7-2 and TRBJ1-1, with 8 bases fitting TRBD1. The germline V gene encodes CDR1 SGHTA and CDR2 FQGNSA. Trimming took 2 bases from V and 5 from J; bases not matched to a gene: 13. CDR3 length equals 17 residues. CDR3 protein: CASSLPRTGRASTEAFF. The CDR3 DNA reads as TGTGCCAGCAGCTTACCTAGGACAGGGAGGGCCTCGACTGAAGCTTTCTTT.

This clone has just one count. The rearrangement uses TRBV14 and TRBJ2-7, with a possible D match to TRBD2 (5 bases). Germline assignment: CDR1 SGHDN and CDR2 FVKESK. V lost 6 bases and J lost 2, with 17 bases in between. The CDR3 is 15 amino acids. The CDR3: CASSQTTRDPYEQYF. CDR3 sequence (DNA): TGTGCCAGCAGTCAAACAACTAGAGATCCCTACGAGCAGTACTTC.